This TCR beta chain stems from a study of blood T cell repertoires in COVID-19. Study as a whole: Collection of acute and convalescent COVID-19 samples took place in the United States, Italy and Spain. In each case, the material was cDNA or gDNA derived from T cells, B-cell-depleted T cells, or PBMCs.

In the original processing: It was from reference gene primer amplification that nucleated cell counts were estimated. Method: immunoSEQ multiplex PCR; TCRdb's copy keeps in-frame clones and lacks some. V, J and clone size are those of that table, while D and trimming were read from the DNA. The data show 190,000 or so clones, 85% to 90% seen once. The CDR3 sequence is 13 residues long. The germline V gene encodes CDR1 MNHEY and CDR2 SVGAGI. This receptor was taken from a man aged 55 to 70 who had recovered from COVID-19. The J gene is TRBJ2-7, the V gene TRBV6-5, with D possibly TRBD1 on 6 matching bases. The sample taken for sequencing was peripheral blood. Here the CDR3 reads CGTLRDTGYEQYF. As DNA, the CDR3 is TGTGGGACACTGAGGGACACCGGCTACGAGCAGTACTTC.